The 21 T cell receptor beta chains listed next were all sequenced from one sample in a study of blood T cell repertoires in COVID-19 (dated by TCRdb to about 2020). Library preparation used the immunoSEQ multiplex PCR assay. Drawn from immuneACCESS, this table holds only the in-frame rearrangements with V and J called that TCRdb kept. Clones are partly lost; checked studies trace under half to an unresolved V gene and leave the rest unexplained. Recorded for this sample are approximately 230,000 clones; roughly 79% of them occurred a single time. Jointly, the top ten make up approximately 16% of the sample. Specimen: PBMCs or T cells enriched from blood (not recorded which). The receptor source for this set is a man aged 40-49 years who had recovered from COVID-19.

V and J are TRBV6-5 and TRBJ1-3, with D unresolved. With 1 base removed from V and 0 bases from J, the gap between germline ends came to 7 bases. This CDR3 comprises 15 residues. From germline, CDR1 is MNHEY and CDR2 SVGAGI. CDR3 loop: CASSYLARSGNTIYF. Here the CDR3 DNA reads TGTGCCAGCAGTTACTTGGCTCGCTCTGGAAACACCATATATTTT.

The V gene is TRBV20-1, the J gene TRBJ1-1; a weak D match, TRBD1 (6 bases). Looked up from germline, CDR1 is DFQATT and CDR2 is SNEGSKA (reference sequence). The CDR3 runs 12 residues. Trimming removed 3 bases at V and 11 bases at J, with 16 bases between. CDR3 DNA: TGCAGTGCTAGTTCAACGGGGGGCGCGGCTTTCTTT. It yields the protein CSASSTGGAAFF.

The chain couples TRBV10-3 to TRBJ1-1; TRBD1 is a possible D gene (6 bases). V gave up 6 bases and J gave up 4 bases, with 18 bases separating them. The CDR3 sequence is 15 residues long. The germline V gene has CDR1 ENHRY and CDR2 SYGVKD. The CDR3 loop reads CAIRSHLGGPTEAFF. As DNA, the CDR3 is TGTGCCATCAGGTCACACCTCGGGGGGCCCACTGAAGCTTTCTTT.

The chain employs TRBV27 and TRBJ1-1, with D maybe TRBD1 (6 bases). The germline CDR1 and CDR2 sequences are MNHEY and SMNVEV (reference sequence). The CDR3 extends over 14 amino acids. V was shortened by 2 bases and J by 2 bases, with 9 bases between the two germline ends. The DNA for the CDR3 is TGTGCCAGCAGTTTAAACAGGGCTAACACTGAAGCTTTCTTT. As protein: CASSLNRANTEAFF.

The chain uses TRBV21-1 and TRBJ2-1; the D call of TRBD1 is as the table states it, not checked on the DNA. TRBV21-1 is a pseudogene locus. There are 14 residues in the CDR3. The CDR3 is CASSKLRGQYEQFF. The CDR3 DNA reads as TGTGCCAGCAGCAAACTACGGGGACAATATGAGCAGTTCTTC.

For the CDR3, the DNA is TGTGCCAGCAGCATTAGCGGGACGTACAATGAGCAGTTCTTC. This encodes CASSISGTYNEQFF. The chain uses TRBV9 and TRBJ2-1, with 8 bases aligning to TRBD2. V lost 4 bases, J lost 4 bases, and 4 bases stayed unmatched. Germline lookup yields CDR1 SGDLS and CDR2 YYNGEE. The CDR3 consists of 14 residues.

The chain joins TRBV29-1 to TRBJ2-7, with D perhaps matching TRBD1 (6 bases). The CDR3 spans 13 residues. The V gene's germline CDR1 is SQVTM and CDR2 ANQGSEA. The V and J ends lost 5 bases and 3 bases respectively, with 14 bases between them. The CDR3 coding sequence is TGCAGCGTTTTAGCAGGGGCCGACTACGAGCAGTACTTC. This gives the protein CSVLAGADYEQYF.

The chain couples TRBV30 to TRBJ1-3, with 7 bases lining up with TRBD1. Trimming cost V 2 bases and J 13 bases; bases outside gene matches: 8. Germline V gene lookup returns CDR1 GTSNPN and CDR2 SVGIG (reference sequence). The CDR3 length is 12 residues. The DNA of the CDR3 is TGTGCCTGGAGTCCTACAGGGGATTATATATATTTT. Protein sequence: CAWSPTGDYIYF.

The J gene is TRBJ2-1, the V gene TRBV24-1; 8 positions match TRBD2. The CDR3 has 14 residues. Germline trimming cut 4 bases from V and 10 bases from J; bases unmatched to any gene: 8. Looked up from germline, CDR1 is KGHDR and CDR2 is SFDVKD. The CDR3 is CATSEDGTRGEQFF. CDR3 DNA: TGTGCCACCAGTGAAGATGGGACTAGGGGCGAGCAGTTCTTC.

The chain links TRBV18 to TRBJ1-3, with 8 bases identical to TRBD1. Germline lookup yields CDR1 KGHSH and CDR2 LQKENI. This CDR3 spans 16 amino acids. Germline trimming cut 5 bases from V and 4 bases from J; bases unmatched to any gene: 10. This CDR3 is CASSEGQGLFGNTIYF. CDR3 nucleotide sequence: TGTGCCAGCTCAGAAGGACAGGGCCTCTTCGGAAACACCATATATTTT.

The rearrangement joins TRBV28 to TRBJ2-3, with 8 bases fitting TRBD2. Per the germline V gene, CDR1 is MDHEN and CDR2 is SYDVKM. CDR3 size: 15 residues. V lost 6 bases, J lost 6 bases, and 11 bases stayed unmatched. The CDR3 is CASRMGLGSADTQYF. The CDR3 DNA reads as TGTGCCAGCAGAATGGGACTAGGGAGTGCGGATACGCAGTATTTT.

This CDR3 reads CASSRQGQPGNTIYF. The CDR3 DNA follows: TGTGCCAGCAGTCGACAGGGGCAACCTGGAAACACCATATATTTT. V is TRBV5-4 and J is TRBJ1-3; 8 positions agree with TRBD1. CDR1 and CDR2 (germline): SGHNT, YYREEE (reference sequence). CDR3 length: 15 residues. Trimming removed 5 bases from V and 2 bases from J; junction bases left unmatched: 6.

The rearrangement uses TRBV12-3 or TRBV12-4 and TRBJ1-2, with D possibly being TRBD1 (5 bases). The V end was cut by 6 bases, the J end by 5 bases, with 10 bases between. This CDR3 is 12 amino acids long. The CDR3 spells CASSWGLYGYTF. CDR3 bases: TGTGCCAGCAGCTGGGGACTTTATGGCTACACCTTC.

This clone has a single count. The gene calls are TRBV15 and TRBJ2-7; 9 nucleotides align to TRBD1. V trimming: 3 bases; J trimming: 6 bases; junction bases outside the gene matches: 9. Germline CDR1 reads LNHNV; CDR2 reads YYDKDF (reference sequence). The CDR3 length is 15 residues. The CDR3 spells CATSSSRTGAAEQYF. CDR3 DNA sequence: TGTGCCACCAGCAGTTCAAGGACAGGGGCGGCCGAGCAGTACTTC.

About this clone itself: A junction boundary mismatches the germline segment, possibly from a read error. J is TRBJ2-1 and V is TRBV28; 11 nucleotides align to TRBD2. Per the germline V gene, CDR1 is MDHEN and CDR2 is SYDVKM. The CDR3 length is 13 residues. As DNA, the CDR3 is TGTGCCAGCAGTTTTCCTTTAGCGGGAGGGCCTCTCTTC. Translated: CASSFPLAGGPLF. Combining the CDR3 with reference TRBV28 and TRBJ2-1 gives the whole variable domain DVKVTQSSRYLVKRTGEKVFLECVQDMDHENMFWYRQDPGLGLRLIYFSYDVKMKEKGDIPEGYSVSREKKERFSLILESASTNQTSMYLCASSFPLAGGPLFGPGTRLTVL.

J is TRBJ2-1 and V is TRBV28; 10 bases match TRBD2. Germline V CDR1 and CDR2: MDHEN, SYDVKM. Germline trimming cut 6 bases from V and 14 bases from J; bases unmatched to any gene: 10. This CDR3 is 13 amino acids long. The CDR3 loop is CASSYYGGTSEFF. Here the CDR3 DNA reads TGTGCCAGCAGCTACTATGGGGGGACTAGCGAGTTCTTC.

In its sample, this clone was seen a few times. The chain couples TRBV7-3 to TRBJ2-2, with TRBD1 matching 9 bases. Germline CDR1 SGHTA, CDR2 FQGTGA. J gave up 2 bases and V 5 bases, and 3 bases lay outside the gene matches. The CDR3 is 15 amino acids. CDR3 nucleotide sequence: TGTGCCAGCAGCCCACAGGGGGCAAACACCGGGGAGCTGTTTTTT. Residues: CASSPQGANTGELFF.

The chain combines TRBV9 with TRBJ1-2, with D uncertain. CDR3 length: 12 amino acids. The V gene lost 3 bases and the J gene lost 7 bases, with 10 bases spanning the gap. Germline V CDR1 and CDR2: SGDLS, YYNGEE. The CDR3 DNA reads as TGTGCCAGCAGCGCCCCTTCCCCTGGCTACACCTTC. Protein product: CASSAPSPGYTF.

The V gene is TRBV4-1, the J gene TRBJ2-3; the D gene is possibly TRBD2 (6 bases). The V end lost 1 base, the J end lost 5 bases, and 10 bases lay between the germline ends. The CDR3 length is 14 residues. CDR1 is MGHRA, CDR2 YSYEKL, per germline. This CDR3 reads CASSQAPGVDTQYF. CDR3 sequence (DNA): TGCGCCAGCAGCCAAGCGCCGGGGGTAGATACGCAGTATTTT.

This chain links TRBV5-1 with TRBJ1-4; 10 bases align to TRBD1. There are 17 residues in the CDR3. The trim removed 4 bases at V and 7 bases at J, leaving 13 bases unmatched. Germline V lookup: CDR1 SGHRS, CDR2 YFSETQ. The CDR3 DNA reads as TGCGCCAGCAGCGCTCGACAGGGGGCGAGCTTAGGTGAAAAACTGTTTTTT. Its protein product is CASSARQGASLGEKLFF.

V usage is TRBV2 and J usage is TRBJ1-1, with 8 bases identical to TRBD1. The CDR3 spans 15 residues. Germline assignment: CDR1 SNHLY and CDR2 FYNNEI. The ends lost 6 bases at V and 0 bases at J; junction bases unmatched: 6. Written as DNA, the CDR3 is TGTGCCAGCAGCCTAGGACAGGGCATGAACACTGAAGCTTTCTTT. Its protein is CASSLGQGMNTEAFF.